This passage covers 19 T cell receptor beta chains from one sample sequenced in a study of blood T cell repertoires in COVID-19. The data were produced by immunoSEQ multiplex PCR, yet TCRdb's version contains in-frame clones alone and is incomplete. The table has tens of thousands of clones, 82% seen once. Sequences were obtained from peripheral blood. The origin of the receptors is a man older than 75 with active or convalescent COVID-19.

This chain uses TRBV3-1 (or the pseudogene TRBV3-2) with TRBJ2-7, with D uncertain. The germline V gene encodes CDR1 LGHDT and CDR2 YNNKEL (reference sequence). This CDR3 has 11 amino acids. The V end lost 6 bases, the J end lost 5 bases, and 8 bases lay between the germline ends. CDR3 in DNA: TGTGCCAGCAGGAGTGCCGACGAGCAGTACTTC. Its translation: CASRSADEQYF.

The V gene is TRBV9, the J gene TRBJ1-1; no clear D gene. The germline gives CDR1 SGDLS, CDR2 YYNGEE. The CDR3 is made up of 13 amino acids. V dropped 3 bases and J dropped 3 bases, with 9 bases sitting between them. Written as DNA, the CDR3 is TGTGCCAGCAGCGAAGGGAGCCACACTGAAGCTTTCTTT. It specifies CASSEGSHTEAFF.

The CDR3 protein is CASKEGPTNYGYTF. In DNA, the CDR3 is TGTGCCAGCAAGGAGGGTCCGACTAACTATGGCTACACCTTC. This chain connects TRBV28 to TRBJ1-2; D not certain. The germline V and J ends were trimmed by 7 bases and 0 bases, with 12 bases remaining between them. CDR1 MDHEN and CDR2 SYDVKM come from the germline V gene. The CDR3 length is 14 residues.

The chain joins TRBV11-2 to TRBJ2-1; D perhaps matches TRBD1 (6 bases). The germline V gene encodes CDR1 SGHAT and CDR2 FQNNGV. Trimming removed 6 bases from V and 0 bases from J, with 18 bases in between. The CDR3 is 17 amino acids. This CDR3 is CASRDGGHGDSYNEQFF. The DNA for the CDR3 is TGTGCCAGCAGAGATGGGGGACACGGGGACTCCTACAATGAGCAGTTCTTC.

The chain links TRBV7-6 to TRBJ2-2; D possibly corresponds to TRBD2 (6 bases). Germline V CDR1 and CDR2: SGHVS, FNYEAQ. This CDR3 has 16 residues. The V and J ends lost 5 bases and 1 base respectively, with 14 bases between them. CDR3 bases: TGTGCCAGCAGCGGCGGGGTCCGTAGGAACACCGGGGAGCTGTTTTTT. Translation: CASSGGVRRNTGELFF.

V usage is TRBV5-1 and J usage is TRBJ2-3, with D maybe TRBD1 (5 bases). V gave up 2 bases and J gave up 3 bases, with 19 bases separating them. This CDR3 comprises 17 residues. From germline, CDR1 is SGHRS and CDR2 YFSETQ. This chain's CDR3 is CASSFPGWKLRTDTQYF. The DNA of the CDR3 is TGCGCCAGCAGCTTCCCAGGGTGGAAGCTTCGGACAGATACGCAGTATTTT.

This clone was counted once. The chain carries TRBV10-1 and TRBJ2-3, with 10 bases aligning to TRBD2. Germline CDR1 is WNHNN and CDR2 is SYGVQD (reference sequence). The CDR3 consists of 15 residues. Losses at the gene ends were 6 bases for V and 2 bases for J; bases not matched to a gene: 5. The CDR3 sequence: CASRGSGGPTDTQYF. CDR3 sequence (DNA): TGCGCCAGCAGGGGTAGCGGGGGGCCCACAGATACGCAGTATTTT.

The CDR3 is CASWGRGTGELFF. CDR3 DNA: TGTGCCAGTTGGGGTCGGGGCACCGGGGAGCTGTTTTTT. This chain uses TRBV28 with TRBJ2-2; TRBD2 might be the D (5 bases). V gave up 9 bases and J gave up 4 bases, with 12 bases separating them. Germline CDR1 and CDR2: MDHEN and SYDVKM. The CDR3 is 13 amino acids.

The chain has TRBV19 and TRBJ1-5; D is undetermined. This CDR3 is 16 amino acids long. The V gene lost 5 bases and the J gene lost 3 bases, with 17 bases spanning the gap. Per the germline V gene, CDR1 is LNHDA and CDR2 is SQIVND (reference sequence). CDR3 loop: CASSFSRGGHNQPQHF. The DNA of the CDR3 is TGTGCCAGTAGTTTCTCTCGGGGAGGCCACAATCAGCCCCAGCATTTT.

V usage is TRBV7-3 and J usage is TRBJ1-2, with 9 bases aligning to TRBD1. There are 13 residues in the CDR3. V shed 5 bases, J shed 7 bases, and the junction held 5 bases outside the gene matches. The V gene's germline CDR1 is SGHTA and CDR2 FQGTGA. The CDR3 is CASSPGTGLGYTF. Written as DNA, the CDR3 is TGTGCCAGCAGCCCCGGGACAGGGCTTGGCTACACCTTC.

This clone was seen only a few times. The chain employs TRBV6-5 and TRBJ2-1, with D possibly matching TRBD2 (7 bases). Germline-derived CDR1 and CDR2 are MNHEY and SVGAGI. This CDR3 contains 15 residues. The germline V and J ends were trimmed by 2 bases and 8 bases, with 16 bases remaining between them. CDR3 loop: CASSYAGANGYEQFF. CDR3 coding DNA: TGTGCCAGCAGTTACGCGGGGGCCAATGGTTATGAGCAGTTCTTC.

The chain has TRBV28 and TRBJ2-2; D gene unclear. Trimming pared 1 base from V and 0 bases from J, leaving 3 bases between. This CDR3 is built from 14 residues. CDR1 MDHEN and CDR2 SYDVKM come from the germline V gene. The CDR3 protein is CASSLYTNTGELFF. The DNA of the CDR3 is TGTGCCAGCAGTTTATACACGAACACCGGGGAGCTGTTTTTT.

This clone was counted a single time. The chain joins TRBV5-5 to TRBJ2-3, with TRBD1 as a possible D gene (5 bases). V shed 1 base and J shed 1 base, with 10 bases lying between them. This CDR3 comprises 15 residues. CDR1 is SGHKS, CDR2 YYEKEE, per germline (reference sequence). The CDR3 sequence: CASSLWTPGTDTQYF. CDR3 in DNA: TGTGCCAGCAGCTTGTGGACACCTGGCACAGATACGCAGTATTTT.

This clone has just one count. The CDR3 reads CAISTSGISNTGELFF. The CDR3 coding sequence is TGTGCCATATCTACTAGCGGAATTAGTAACACCGGGGAGCTGTTTTTT. This sequence joins TRBV10-3 and TRBJ2-2; 8 nucleotides line up with TRBD2. The CDR3 runs to 16 residues. V was pared by 9 bases and J by 2 bases, with 11 bases of the junction left unmatched. Germline CDR1 ENHRY, CDR2 SYGVKD.

The rearrangement joins TRBV2 to TRBJ2-1; possible D gene TRBD2, 5 bases. CDR3 length: 14 residues. Germline V gene sequence: CDR1 SNHLY, CDR2 FYNNEI. Trimming shortened V by 6 bases and J by 0 bases, and 9 bases separated the two germline ends. The CDR3 loop reads CASRRESSYNEQFF. In DNA, the CDR3 is TGTGCCAGCAGGAGGGAGAGCTCCTACAATGAGCAGTTCTTC.

The chain carries TRBV6-5 and TRBJ2-2; D not resolved. V was trimmed by 6 bases and J by 3 bases, leaving 8 bases between them. The V gene's germline CDR1 is MNHEY and CDR2 SVGAGI. The CDR3 sequence is 13 residues long. The CDR3 DNA reads TGTGCCAGCAGCCCGGAGTACACCGGGGAGCTGTTTTTT. This gives the protein CASSPEYTGELFF.

There are a few counts of this clone. The chain couples TRBV24-1 to TRBJ2-5, with D perhaps matching TRBD1 (6 bases). The germline CDR1 and CDR2 sequences are KGHDR and SFDVKD. Trimming removed 2 bases at V and 1 base at J, with 10 bases between. The CDR3 totals 15 residues. The CDR3 region has the DNA TGTGCCACCAGTGATTCGCAGGGGTCCCAAGAGACCCAGTACTTC. Its protein is CATSDSQGSQETQYF.

In this sample, this clone turned up once. The rearrangement uses TRBV19 and TRBJ1-4, with D uncertain. Germline CDR1 is LNHDA and CDR2 is SQIVND (reference sequence). There are 15 residues in the CDR3. V gave up 4 bases and J gave up 6 bases, with 15 bases separating them. The CDR3 nucleotides read TGTGCCAGTAGTAACAAGGGAGTTCGTCATGAAAAACTGTTTTTT. This encodes CASSNKGVRHEKLFF.

The CDR3 bases are TGTGCCAGCAGCCAAGACGGGTCCTACGAGCAGTACTTC. It codes for CASSQDGSYEQYF. V is TRBV3-1 (or the pseudogene TRBV3-2) and J is TRBJ2-7; no clear D. Germline CDR1 LGHDT, CDR2 YNNKEL (reference sequence). Trimming took 0 bases from V and 1 from J, leaving 4 bases between them. There are 13 residues in the CDR3.